Following are 31 T cell receptor beta chains from one sample sequenced in a study of post-analysis software for immune sequencing data. Unique molecular identifiers were built into the TCR beta cDNA libraries. One entry per CDR3 protein results from TCRdb running MiXCR on the PCR reads. The repertoire has roughly 700,000 distinct CDR3 sequences, 25% to 30% of them found once; the top ten carry 0.56%. Whole-study findings and limits: Patients showed TRBV5-6, TRBV5-1 and TRBV20-1 among about five TRBV segments more frequent than in controls.

Their antigens remain unidentified. Sequencing was done on a sample of blood. These receptors all stem from a girl between 10 and 17 years old with multiple sclerosis.

Ten or more counts support this clonotype. The chain uses TRBV7-2 and TRBJ2-1, with D tentatively TRBD1 (6 bases). Germline V lookup: CDR1 SGHTA, CDR2 FQGNSA. Trimming left V 5 bases short and J 5 bases short, with 7 bases between. CDR3 length: 12 amino acids. The DNA for the CDR3 is TGTGCCAGCAGCAGGACAGACAATGAGCAGTTCTTC. It codes for CASSRTDNEQFF.

The chain combines TRBV14 with TRBJ1-1, with D unresolved. The CDR3 is 13 residues long. V lost 1 base, J lost 4 bases, and 7 bases lay in between. Looked up from germline, CDR1 is SGHDN and CDR2 is FVKESK. The CDR3 is CASSQGLFTEAFF. The DNA of the CDR3 is TGTGCCAGCAGCCAAGGGCTTTTCACTGAAGCTTTCTTT.

The chain has TRBV9 and TRBJ1-1, with 7 nucleotides matching TRBD1. After removal of 0 bases from V and 4 bases from J, the junction contained 6 bases not matched to a gene. CDR3 size: 15 residues. The V gene's germline CDR1 is SGDLS and CDR2 YYNGEE. The CDR3 DNA is TGTGCCAGCAGCGTAGACCCACAGGGGTCCACTGAAGCTTTCTTT. Amino acid sequence: CASSVDPQGSTEAFF. The variable domain in full, with the rest retrieved from reference TRBV9 and TRBJ1-1, is DSGVTQTPKHLITATGQRVTLRCSPRSGDLSVYWYQQSLDQGLQFLIQYYNGEERAKGNILERFSAQQFPDLHSELNLSSLELGDSALYFCASSVDPQGSTEAFFGQGTRLTVV.

The chain uses TRBV4-1 and TRBJ2-1; 8 nucleotides agree with TRBD1. The junction had 11 bases not matched to a gene; V was cut back by 3 bases and J by 7 bases. The germline CDR1 and CDR2 sequences are MGHRA and YSYEKL. The CDR3 runs to 16 residues. CDR3 nucleotides: TGCGCCAGCAGCCATAACGAAAGACAGGGGAGTAATGAGCAGTTCTTC. Amino acids: CASSHNERQGSNEQFF.

This clonotype occurred a few times. V and J are TRBV5-4 and TRBJ2-7; maybe TRBD2 (5 bases). Deletions cut 4 bases from V and 7 bases from J, with 21 bases between. The CDR3 extends over 15 amino acids. In germline, CDR1 is SGHNT, CDR2 YYREEE (reference sequence). The CDR3 nucleotides read TGTGCCAGCAGCCGGGCGGCGGGCAGTGGTTTAGAGCAGTACTTC. Protein: CASSRAAGSGLEQYF.

Notes on this clonotype: The junction differs from germline at one of its ends, possibly a read error. V is TRBV20-1 and J is TRBJ2-1; 7 positions match TRBD2. From germline, CDR1 is DFQATT and CDR2 SNEGSKA (reference sequence). The CDR3 has 12 residues. CDR3 nucleotides: TGCAGTGCAGGATTATACTGGCGGGAGTCTATCTTC. Protein: CSAGLYWRESIF.

The table lists this clonotype with a few counts. The chain couples TRBV6-1 to TRBJ1-2; perhaps TRBD1 as D (5 bases). The V end lost 7 bases, the J end lost 11 bases, and 26 bases lay between the germline ends. The CDR3 extends over 15 amino acids. The germline gives CDR1 MNHNS, CDR2 SASEGT. The CDR3 DNA follows: TGTGCCAGCAAGGTCGGGGCACCGGGCCCTCTTCCTTACACCTTC. This gives the protein CASKVGAPGPLPYTF.

The CDR3 spells CSVGMGVGQPQHF. As DNA, the CDR3 is TGCAGCGTTGGTATGGGGGTCGGGCAGCCCCAGCATTTT. The chain has TRBV29-1 and TRBJ1-5; maybe TRBD1 (5 bases). Trimming removed 4 bases from V and 7 bases from J, with 14 bases in between. The germline V gene has CDR1 SQVTM and CDR2 ANQGSEA. CDR3 length: 13 residues.

This clonotype was seen once. CDR3 protein: CSVGGIGNQPQHF. CDR3 coding DNA: TGCAGCGTTGGCGGGATCGGCAATCAGCCCCAGCATTTT. The chain combines TRBV29-1 with TRBJ1-5; D remains ambiguous. V gave up 4 bases and J gave up 2 bases, with 9 bases separating them. The CDR3 length is 13 residues. Germline V CDR1 and CDR2: SQVTM, ANQGSEA.

The genes are TRBV10-3 and TRBJ2-7; 9 nucleotides match TRBD1. The ends lost 8 bases at V and 0 bases at J; junction bases unmatched: 2. The CDR3 extends over 13 amino acids. The germline CDR1 and CDR2 sequences are ENHRY and SYGVKD. The CDR3 sequence: CAIRTGDSYEQYF. CDR3 sequence (DNA): TGTGCCATCCGGACAGGGGACTCCTACGAGCAGTACTTC.

The table lists this clonotype with a few counts. In DNA form, the CDR3 reads TGTGCCAGCAGCCAAGATCGACCTAGCGGAGCAGATACGCAGTATTTT. Its protein product is CASSQDRPSGADTQYF. The gene calls are TRBV3-1 and TRBJ2-3, with 7 bases matching TRBD2. The trim removed 0 bases at V and 4 bases at J, leaving 7 bases unmatched. The CDR3 has 16 amino acids. In germline, CDR1 is LGHDT, CDR2 YNNKEL (reference sequence).

The chain's CDR3 is CASRPTGTSGGEQYF. The DNA of the CDR3 is TGTGCCAGCAGACCTACCGGGACTAGTGGTGGCGAGCAGTACTTC. The chain has TRBV6-2 or TRBV6-3 and TRBJ2-5; 8 bases fit TRBD2. Judging by the DNA end, TRBJ2-7 fits better; the J call may be wrong. CDR1 MNHEY and CDR2 SVGEGT come from the germline V gene. The CDR3 extends over 15 amino acids.

V and J are TRBV20-1 and TRBJ2-5; TRBD1 aligns across 7 bases. The germline V gene has CDR1 DFQATT and CDR2 SNEGSKA (reference sequence). This CDR3 contains 15 residues. The V gene end was trimmed by 0 bases and the J gene end by 1 base; junction bases not matched to a gene: 5. The CDR3 DNA is TGCAGTGCTAGAGACGGGACAGCAATCCAAGAGACCCAGTACTTC. Translation gives CSARDGTAIQETQYF.

There are a few counts of this clonotype. The chain is built from TRBV7-8 and TRBJ2-3; TRBD2 matches 9 bases. The V gene's germline CDR1 is SGHVS and CDR2 FQNEAQ. The junction had 12 bases not matched to a gene; V was cut back by 10 bases and J by 1 base. CDR3 size: 16 residues. CDR3 nucleotide sequence: TGTGCCACAGACTCCCTGGCGGGGGGGGGCACAGATACGCAGTATTTT. Protein sequence: CATDSLAGGGTDTQYF.

This rearrangement joins TRBV20-1 to TRBJ2-3, with 9 bases fitting TRBD2. This CDR3 is built from 15 residues. CDR1 and CDR2 (germline): DFQATT, SNEGSKA (reference sequence). V lost 5 bases, J lost 6 bases, and 12 bases stayed unmatched. DNA for the CDR3: TGCAGTGCTGGTACGCTAGCGGGAAGTCTGGATACGCAGTATTTT. Amino acids: CSAGTLAGSLDTQYF.

This clonotype turned up a few times. The chain links TRBV4-3 to TRBJ2-1; D is ambiguous. The germline V gene encodes CDR1 LGHNA and CDR2 YSLEER. Trimming removed 4 bases at V and 7 bases at J, with 11 bases between. This CDR3 has 13 amino acids. The CDR3 sequence is CASSPMRGNEQFF. The CDR3 DNA is TGCGCCAGCAGCCCTATGAGAGGAAATGAGCAGTTCTTC.

The chain employs TRBV7-2 and TRBJ2-4, with unresolved D. This CDR3 spans 15 amino acids. V dropped 1 base and J dropped 2 bases, with 9 bases sitting between them. The germline V gene has CDR1 SGHTA and CDR2 FQGNSA. Written as DNA, the CDR3 is TGTGCCAGCAGCTTAGGGCAGATAACCAAAAACATTCAGTACTTC. Translation: CASSLGQITKNIQYF.

The rearrangement uses TRBV6-6 and TRBJ1-5; D unclear. The germline V gene encodes CDR1 MNHNY and CDR2 SVGAGI (reference sequence). The CDR3 is made up of 15 amino acids. Trimming left V 6 bases short and J 3 bases short, with 15 bases between. CDR3 sequence: CASRALTDFNQPQHF. The CDR3, as DNA: TGTGCCAGCAGGGCATTGACGGACTTCAATCAGCCCCAGCATTTT.

The CDR3 protein is CSARDLVFYEQYF. The CDR3 DNA reads as TGCAGTGCTAGAGATTTAGTGTTCTACGAGCAGTACTTC. The chain joins TRBV20-1 to TRBJ2-7; D gene unclear. The V gene lost 0 bases and the J gene lost 3 bases, with 9 bases spanning the gap. The CDR3 runs to 13 residues. The germline V gene encodes CDR1 DFQATT and CDR2 SNEGSKA (reference sequence).

A word on this clonotype: A junction boundary mismatches the germline segment, possibly from a read error. The V and J genes are TRBV2 and TRBJ1-1; D might be TRBD1 (6 bases). The CDR3 runs to 12 residues. CDR1 SNHLY and CDR2 FYNNEI come from the germline V gene. The CDR3 here is CATRGGDTEAFF. CDR3 nucleotide sequence: TGCGCCACGAGGGGGGGCGACACTGAAGCTTTCTTT.

The rearrangement links TRBV7-2 to TRBJ2-1, with a tentative D call TRBD2 (6 bases). Germline-derived CDR1 and CDR2 are SGHTA and FQGNSA. The V and J ends lost 1 base and 3 bases respectively, with 7 bases between them. This CDR3 has 14 amino acids. The CDR3 nucleotides read TGTGCCAGCAGCTTAGGACTAGTCTACAATGAGCAGTTCTTC. Protein sequence: CASSLGLVYNEQFF.

This clonotype was recorded a few times. The chain has TRBV20-1 and TRBJ2-7; no clear D gene. Germline CDR1 reads DFQATT; CDR2 reads SNEGSKA (reference sequence). With 0 bases removed from V and 2 bases from J, the gap between germline ends came to 11 bases. The CDR3 loop spans 14 amino acids. The DNA of the CDR3 is TGCAGTGCTAGAGATCAGTTGGTGCCCTACGAGCAGTACTTC. Its translation: CSARDQLVPYEQYF.

This clonotype has at least ten counts. This sequence joins TRBV12-3 or TRBV12-4 and TRBJ2-3; tentatively, D is TRBD1 (6 bases). The V end lost 2 bases, the J end lost 2 bases, and 11 bases lay between the germline ends. The CDR3 spans 15 residues. This CDR3 reads CASSLTGTFTDTQYF. In DNA, the CDR3 is TGTGCCAGCAGTTTAACAGGGACCTTCACAGATACGCAGTATTTT.

This rearrangement joins TRBV4-2 to TRBJ1-6, with D maybe TRBD1 (6 bases). The ends were cut back, 0 bases at V and 7 bases at J, with 13 bases in the middle. The germline CDR1 and CDR2 sequences are LGHNA and YNFKEQ. CDR3 length: 16 residues. In DNA form, the CDR3 reads TGTGCCAGCAGCCAAGATCACAGGGCCGGCAATTCACCCCTCCACTTT. It is translated as CASSQDHRAGNSPLHF.

J is TRBJ2-3 and V is TRBV29-1, with 8 bases matching TRBD2. This CDR3 is 17 amino acids long. The ends lost 6 bases at V and 2 bases at J; junction bases unmatched: 16. Germline CDR1 SQVTM, CDR2 ANQGSEA. CDR3 residues: CSVWGGVAGTNTDTQYF. The CDR3 DNA is TGCAGCGTGTGGGGGGGAGTAGCGGGAACAAACACAGATACGCAGTATTTT.

This clonotype was found a few times. The chain is built from TRBV15 and TRBJ2-3, with 9 positions matching TRBD2. Germline V gene sequence: CDR1 LNHNV, CDR2 YYDKDF (reference sequence). The CDR3 contains 15 residues. J gave up 5 bases and V 1 base, and 4 bases lay outside the gene matches. This CDR3 is CATSRVAGAGDTQYF. CDR3 nucleotides: TGTGCCACCAGCAGAGTAGCGGGAGCTGGAGATACGCAGTATTTT.

J is TRBJ2-1 and V is TRBV20-1, with D perhaps matching TRBD2 (6 bases). The length of the CDR3 is 15 residues. Germline V gives CDR1 DFQATT, CDR2 SNEGSKA (reference sequence). The V gene lost 2 bases and the J gene lost 12 bases, with 23 bases spanning the gap. CDR3 protein: CSARLIGGRRAGQFF. For the CDR3, the DNA is TGCAGTGCTAGACTCATCGGGGGACGCAGGGCGGGGCAGTTCTTC.

This chain connects TRBV9 to TRBJ1-6, with D possibly matching TRBD1 (5 bases). This CDR3 has 13 amino acids. Between the trimmed V and J ends, which lost 0 bases and 8 bases, there was a span of 6 bases. CDR1 is SGDLS and CDR2 is YYNGEE in the germline V gene. CDR3 nucleotides: TGTGCCAGCAGCGTAGGGGGGGATTCACCCCTCCACTTT. Translation gives CASSVGGDSPLHF.

In this sample, this clonotype turned up a few times. This sequence joins TRBV18 and TRBJ2-3; 7 bases are shared with TRBD2. V shed 3 bases, J shed 3 bases, and the junction held 9 bases outside the gene matches. This CDR3 has 16 amino acids. CDR1 is KGHSH and CDR2 is LQKENI in the germline V gene. CDR3 amino acids: CASSPVGGSGTDTQYF. The CDR3 nucleotides are TGTGCCAGCTCACCTGTTGGCGGGAGTGGGACAGATACGCAGTATTTT.

The V and J genes are TRBV20-1 and TRBJ2-1; tentatively, D is TRBD1 (6 bases). Trimming cost V 5 bases and J 0 bases, with 11 bases left between them. The germline gives CDR1 DFQATT, CDR2 SNEGSKA (reference sequence). The CDR3 contains 14 residues. The CDR3 region has the DNA TGCAGTGCTGCCGGACAGAGCTCCTACAATGAGCAGTTCTTC. Amino acid sequence: CSAAGQSSYNEQFF.

This clonotype was counted a few times. This chain uses TRBV3-1 with TRBJ2-1, with 7 bases identical to TRBD1. The length of the CDR3 is 11 residues. CDR1 and CDR2 (germline): LGHDT, YNNKEL (reference sequence). V dropped 5 bases and J dropped 10; count of bases not matched to a gene: 2. As DNA, the CDR3 is TGTGCCAGCAGCAGGGGGCAGGAGCAGTTCTTC. Protein: CASSRGQEQFF.